Shown below are 17 T cell receptor beta chains from a single sample sequenced in a study of blood T cell repertoires in COVID-19. The repertoire was sequenced with immunoSEQ multiplex PCR; TCRdb's copy has only in-frame clones and lacks some. The sample lists a few hundred thousand clones, approximately 90% occurring once. The sequenced sample consisted of peripheral blood. Source of these receptors: a woman under 40 with active or convalescent COVID-19.

This clone showed up just a few times. The V and J genes are TRBV12-5 and TRBJ2-2, with D possibly TRBD1 on 6 matching bases. V lost 1 base to trimming and J lost 3 bases, with 12 bases between them. This CDR3 contains 16 residues. CDR1 LGHNT and CDR2 FRNRAP come from the germline V gene. CDR3 in DNA: TGTGCTAGTGGTTTGGCGACAGGAAGGGACACCGGGGAGCTGTTTTTT. Translating it yields CASGLATGRDTGELFF.

The chain couples TRBV7-9 to TRBJ2-2; TRBD1 matches at 9 bases. CDR3 size: 15 residues. V was clipped by 6 bases and J by 3 bases; unmatched bases: 5. Looked up from germline, CDR1 is SEHNR and CDR2 is FQNEAQ (reference sequence). CDR3 nucleotides: TGTGCCAGCAGTCCGGACAGGGGAGACACCGGGGAGCTGTTTTTT. As protein: CASSPDRGDTGELFF.

V is TRBV6-5 and J is TRBJ2-1; no firm D call. The CDR3 loop spans 14 amino acids. Deletions cut 2 bases from V and 5 bases from J, with 10 bases between. Germline V gives CDR1 MNHEY, CDR2 SVGAGI. The CDR3 loop is CASSYGGVNNEQFF. The CDR3 nucleotides are TGTGCCAGCAGTTACGGCGGAGTCAACAATGAGCAGTTCTTC.

The V gene is TRBV11-1, the J gene TRBJ2-5; TRBD2 matches at 13 bases. The trim removed 5 bases at V and 5 bases at J, leaving 5 bases unmatched. The CDR3 spans 15 residues. Germline V gene lookup returns CDR1 SGHAT and CDR2 FQDESV (reference sequence). CDR3 coding DNA: TGTGCCAGCAGCACTACGGGACTAGCGGGGGAGACCCAGTACTTC. Protein: CASSTTGLAGETQYF.

The chain has TRBV5-1 and TRBJ1-6; possible D gene TRBD1, 5 bases. This CDR3 region has 15 residues. Trimming cost V 1 base and J 9 bases, with 14 bases left between them. In germline, CDR1 is SGHRS, CDR2 YFSETQ. The CDR3 DNA follows: TGCGCCAGCAGCTTGAACGGACAAGGTGGTTCACCCCTCCACTTT. As protein: CASSLNGQGGSPLHF.

In this sample, this clone turned up a few times. The chain uses TRBV4-2 and TRBJ2-1, with TRBD2 matching over 11 bases. V was clipped by 4 bases and J by 2 bases; unmatched bases: 4. Germline CDR1 and CDR2: LGHNA and YNFKEQ. CDR3 size: 16 residues. This CDR3 is CASSPQLAGAYNEQFF. The CDR3 DNA reads TGTGCCAGCAGCCCCCAACTAGCGGGGGCCTACAATGAGCAGTTCTTC.

The chain couples TRBV28 to TRBJ1-2; D unresolved. V lost 2 bases and J 1 base, leaving 8 bases between the germline ends. From germline, CDR1 is MDHEN and CDR2 SYDVKM. CDR3 length: 14 residues. CDR3 sequence reads: CASSLVTVNYGYTF. DNA of the CDR3: TGTGCCAGCAGTTTAGTGACTGTTAACTATGGCTACACCTTC.

The chain carries TRBV7-9 and TRBJ1-1; D not resolved. Germline CDR1 is SEHNR and CDR2 is FQNEAQ (reference sequence). The CDR3 runs 13 residues. Between the trimmed V and J ends, which lost 5 bases and 1 base, there was a span of 8 bases. CDR3 region: CASSTPGNTEAFF. CDR3 sequence (DNA): TGTGCCAGCAGCACCCCAGGGAACACTGAAGCTTTCTTT. Drawing the rest from reference TRBV7-9 and TRBJ1-1, the complete variable domain is DTGVSQNPRHKITKRGQNVTFRCDPISEHNRLYWYRQTLGQGPEFLTYFQNEAQLEKSRLLSDRFSAERPKGSFSTLEIQRTEQGDSAMYLCASSTPGNTEAFFGQGTRLTVV.

The chain's CDR3 is CAWRGTSGYNEQFF. CDR3 bases: TGTGCCTGGAGGGGGACTAGCGGCTACAATGAGCAGTTCTTC. V gene TRBV30 combines with J gene TRBJ2-1, with 11 bases that match TRBD2. From germline, CDR1 is GTSNPN and CDR2 SVGIG (reference sequence). Unmatched junction bases numbered 1, after V lost 3 bases and J lost 3 bases. CDR3 size: 14 residues.

The chain joins TRBV5-1 to TRBJ1-6; D is perhaps TRBD1 (6 bases). Germline V gives CDR1 SGHRS, CDR2 YFSETQ. V was shortened by 4 bases and J by 6 bases, with 14 bases between the two germline ends. This CDR3 region has 15 residues. CDR3 bases: TGCGCCAGCAGCCCTTGGACAGAGCCTAATTCACCCCTCCACTTT. This gives the protein CASSPWTEPNSPLHF.

The chain joins TRBV7-3 to TRBJ2-3; TRBD2 matches at 11 bases. With 3 bases clipped from V and 4 bases from J, the junction kept 12 bases outside the gene matches. This CDR3 comprises 18 residues. CDR1 is SGHTA and CDR2 is FQGTGA in the germline V gene. CDR3 loop: CASSFNGPSGGIADTQYF. As DNA, the CDR3 is TGTGCCAGCAGCTTTAATGGCCCTAGCGGGGGGATCGCAGATACGCAGTATTTT.

This clone was seen only a few times. The chain combines TRBV6-1 with TRBJ1-3; no clear D gene. The CDR3 extends over 17 amino acids. V lost 3 bases to trimming and J lost 0 bases, with 15 bases between them. Germline V CDR1 and CDR2: MNHNS, SASEGT. The CDR3 nucleotides read TGTGCCAGCAGTGATCAAGTAATGGGGAGCTCTGGAAACACCATATATTTT. This translates into CASSDQVMGSSGNTIYF.

This clone was found many times. The rearrangement uses TRBV7-9 and TRBJ2-1; the D gene is possibly TRBD2 (6 bases). Per germline, CDR1 SEHNR and CDR2 FQNEAQ (reference sequence). CDR3 size: 17 residues. V was shortened by 0 bases and J by 6 bases, with 18 bases between the two germline ends. The CDR3 DNA reads TGTGCCAGCAGCTTAGCGTGGGGCAGGGAGGCAGGCAATGAGCAGTTCTTC. It yields the protein CASSLAWGREAGNEQFF.

The chain employs TRBV27 and TRBJ1-2; D perhaps matches TRBD1 (5 bases). V shed 0 bases and J shed 5 bases, with 7 bases lying between them. This CDR3 contains 13 residues. From germline, CDR1 is MNHEY and CDR2 SMNVEV (reference sequence). The CDR3 sequence is CASSLSGGYGYTF. CDR3 bases: TGTGCCAGCAGTTTATCGGGGGGGTATGGCTACACCTTC.

A remark on this clone: An end of the junction differs from the germline gene, which may be a read error. The chain links TRBV6-4 to TRBJ1-2, with D maybe TRBD1 (6 bases). Germline assignment: CDR1 MRHNA and CDR2 SNTAGT. There are 14 residues in the CDR3. CDR3 nucleotides: TGTGCCAGCAGTGACTTGGGGGGGCCGGGATCGGCATTCTTC. Residues: CASSDLGGPGSAFF.

The chain uses TRBV19 and TRBJ1-2; a weak D match, TRBD1 (6 bases). The CDR3 is 17 residues long. The germline CDR1 and CDR2 sequences are LNHDA and SQIVND (reference sequence). Trimming shortened V by 0 bases and J by 4 bases, and 18 bases separated the two germline ends. The CDR3, as DNA: TGTGCCAGTAGTATAGATCCTAGGGGGATAGGACCCTATGGCTACACCTTC. Its protein is CASSIDPRGIGPYGYTF.

The chain joins TRBV12-3 or TRBV12-4 to TRBJ1-2, with TRBD1 matching 8 bases. J lost 7 bases, V lost 6 bases, and 1 base had no gene match. This CDR3 has 11 residues. CDR3 in DNA: TGTGCCAGCAGGCAGGGGGCTGGCTACACCTTC. This sequence encodes CASRQGAGYTF.